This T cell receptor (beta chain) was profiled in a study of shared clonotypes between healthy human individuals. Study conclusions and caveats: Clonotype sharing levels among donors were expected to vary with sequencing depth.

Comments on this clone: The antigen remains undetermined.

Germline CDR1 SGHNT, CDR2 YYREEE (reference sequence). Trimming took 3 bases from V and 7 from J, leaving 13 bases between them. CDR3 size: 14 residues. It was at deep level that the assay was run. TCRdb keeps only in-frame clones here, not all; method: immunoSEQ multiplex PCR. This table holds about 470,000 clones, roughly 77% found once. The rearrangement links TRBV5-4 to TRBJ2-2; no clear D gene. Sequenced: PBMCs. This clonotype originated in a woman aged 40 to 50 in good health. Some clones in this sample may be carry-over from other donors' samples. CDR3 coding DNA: TGTGCCAGCAGCTATGGACCTGCTGGCGGGGAGCTGTTTTTT. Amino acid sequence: CASSYGPAGGELFF.